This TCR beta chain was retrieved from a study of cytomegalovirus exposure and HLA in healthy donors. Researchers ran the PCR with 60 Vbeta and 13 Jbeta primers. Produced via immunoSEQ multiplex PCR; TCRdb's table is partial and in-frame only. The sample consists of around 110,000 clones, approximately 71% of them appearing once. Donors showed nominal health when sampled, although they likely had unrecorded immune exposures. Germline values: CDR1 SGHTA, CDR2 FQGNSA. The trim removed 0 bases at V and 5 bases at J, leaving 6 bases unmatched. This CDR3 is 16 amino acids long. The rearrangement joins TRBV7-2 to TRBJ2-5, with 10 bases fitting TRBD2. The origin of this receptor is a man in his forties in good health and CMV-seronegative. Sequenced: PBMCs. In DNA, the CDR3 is TGTGCCAGCAGCTTAGCCCCACTAGCGGGGTGGGAGACCCAGTACTTC. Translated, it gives CASSLAPLAGWETQYF.